The 9 T cell receptor beta chains below all came from one sample that was sequenced in a study of T cells in Graves' hyperthyroidism and ophthalmopathy. What was amplified from RNA transcripts were TCR beta CDR3 regions. HTBI primers were used for first-round RT-PCR of the TCR CDR3. MiXCR was run by TCRdb on the multiplex PCR reads, yielding one entry per CDR3 protein. The repertoire consists of roughly 290,000 distinct CDR3 sequences, with over 15% occurring once and the leading ten covering less than 70%. The sample consisted of blood. The receptors were sampled from a woman aged 55 to 70 with Graves' ophthalmopathy.

A word on this clonotype: A much bigger clone sits one base away, suggesting this may be a read error. The gene calls are TRBV29-1 and TRBJ1-1; D is undetermined. Germline V gives CDR1 SQVTM, CDR2 ANQGSEA. Trimming stripped 4 bases from V and 1 base from J, with 7 bases between. This CDR3 spans 12 amino acids. In DNA, the CDR3 is TGCAGCGTTGTGAGGCGGAACACTGAAGCTTTCTTT. Translating it yields CSVVRRNTEAFF.

This clonotype was observed at least ten times. The V call is TRBV5-1, the J call TRBJ1-1; 11 nucleotides match TRBD1. V shed 4 bases, J shed 5 bases, and the junction held 7 bases outside the gene matches. The CDR3 is 15 residues long. Germline assignment: CDR1 SGHRS and CDR2 YFSETQ. Here the CDR3 reads CASSTTGQGDTEAFF. The CDR3 nucleotides read TGCGCCAGCAGCACGACGGGACAGGGGGATACTGAAGCTTTCTTT.

For this clonotype: Its ends do not fully match the called genes, so a read error is possible. The V and J genes are TRBV7-2 and TRBJ1-1; a possible D gene is TRBD1 (5 bases). Germline V gene sequence: CDR1 SGHTA, CDR2 FQGNSA. CDR3 length equals 15 residues. The CDR3 is CAGSKVGARNTEAFF. CDR3 nucleotides: TGTGCCGGCAGCAAGGTAGGGGCCAGAAACACTGAAGCTTTCTTT.

In the case of this clonotype: This could be a read error, since a much larger clone is one nucleotide away. The conserved phenylalanine or tryptophan is not found at the CDR3 terminus, so this likely reflects a read error. CDR3 sequence reads: CASSQVSQDYGYTS. The CDR3 DNA reads as TGCGCCAGCAGCCAAGTGTCCCAAGACTATGGCTACACCTCC. The chain joins TRBV4-3 to TRBJ1-2, with unresolved D. CDR3 length equals 14 residues. V lost 1 base, J lost 3 bases, and 9 bases lay in between. Germline V CDR1 and CDR2: LGHNA, YSLEER.

This chain links TRBV4-2 with TRBJ1-2, with D maybe TRBD1 (5 bases). Trimming left V 0 bases short and J 7 bases short, with 9 bases between. The germline CDR1 and CDR2 sequences are LGHNA and YNFKEQ. This CDR3 comprises 13 residues. This chain's CDR3 is CASSQDRGSGYTF. DNA for the CDR3: TGTGCCAGCAGCCAAGATAGGGGTTCTGGCTACACCTTC.

The chain uses TRBV28 and TRBJ2-7; D assignment may be TRBD1 or TRBD2 (6 bases each). This CDR3 is built from 13 residues. CDR1 MDHEN and CDR2 SYDVKM come from the germline V gene. V lost 8 bases and J 3 bases, leaving 14 bases between the germline ends. In DNA form, the CDR3 reads TGTGCCAGCGGTCAAGGGGGGATCTACGAGCAGTACTTC. It specifies CASGQGGIYEQYF.

This clonotype appeared many times. This rearrangement joins TRBV20-1 to TRBJ2-7; 11 positions match TRBD1. Trimming removed 5 bases from V and 3 bases from J; junction bases left unmatched: 6. The CDR3 loop spans 14 amino acids. Germline lookup yields CDR1 DFQATT and CDR2 SNEGSKA (reference sequence). This CDR3 is CSASPGTGGYEQYF. The CDR3 DNA sequence: TGCAGTGCTTCCCCCGGGACAGGGGGCTACGAGCAGTACTTC.

This clonotype has ten or more counts. The V call is TRBV3-1, the J call TRBJ2-7; 10 bases line up with TRBD1. The CDR3 runs 15 residues. The germline gives CDR1 LGHDT, CDR2 YNNKEL (reference sequence). V was pared by 3 bases and J by 2 bases, with 4 bases of the junction left unmatched. In nucleotides, the CDR3 is TGTGCCAGCAGCCACACCGGGACAGGGGCCTACGAGCAGTACTTC. Translated: CASSHTGTGAYEQYF.

This clonotype was observed a handful of times. J is TRBJ1-5 and V is TRBV9; TRBD1 agrees at 7 bases. Per the germline V gene, CDR1 is SGDLS and CDR2 is YYNGEE. The CDR3 has 16 residues. V was clipped by 5 bases and J by 2 bases; unmatched bases: 10. The CDR3 reads CASSQDDRDGNQPQHF. DNA for the CDR3: TGTGCCAGCAGTCAAGACGACAGGGATGGCAATCAGCCCCAGCATTTT.